This TCR beta chain originates from a study of CD8+ T cells in alopecia areata. Study summary: Those treated were given oral tofacitinib at 5 to 10 mg twice daily. Patients given treatment had severity scored by the percentage of scalp area affected.

Treatment reported: oral pan-JAK inhibitor, 5-10 mg twice daily. There are 13 residues in the CDR3. Trimming cost V 6 bases and J 5 bases; bases outside gene matches: 5. Germline V gene sequence: CDR1 SQVTM, CDR2 ANQGSEA. Extraction of RNA preceded its reverse transcription into cDNA, which served as the sequencing template. Libraries were prepared by immunoSEQ multiplex PCR; TCRdb keeps only in-frame clonotypes and omits some of them. The table shows about 99,000 clones, with 86% occurring only once. This sequence originates from a human donor with alopecia areata. The V gene is TRBV29-1, the J gene TRBJ1-4, with 8 bases aligning to TRBD1. The sample consisted of CD8+ T cells sorted from blood, taken at roughly week 30, from a patient treated with tofacitinib. The CDR3 loop reads CSVMTGENEKLFF. CDR3 nucleotide sequence: TGCAGCGTGATGACAGGGGAGAATGAAAAACTGTTTTTT.